This TCR beta chain stems from a study of beta chain features in type 1 diabetes. Details on this clone: What it binds is not known.

Study findings and constraints: Individuals with type 1 diabetes displayed fewer insertions and more deletions at VDJ junctions.

Researchers reported sorting CD4+ naive, central memory, regulatory and stem cell-like memory cells via CD45RO/CCR7/CD25/CD127/CD95/CD27. The germline V gene has CDR1 LNHDA and CDR2 SQIVND (reference sequence). Trimming removed 9 bases from V and 5 bases from J, with 17 bases in between. The CDR3 loop spans 14 amino acids. The whole isolated RNA underwent reverse transcription, so sequencing captured expressed TCRB transcripts. Naive, central memory and regulatory T cell samples yielded around 3.4 million reads on average. Sequencing was performed with immunoSEQ multiplex PCR; in TCRdb, only in-frame clones are kept and a portion is missing. This table has about 620,000 clones, 15% to 17% appearing once.

The sample comprised naive CD4+ T cells from blood. This rearrangement joins TRBV19 to TRBJ1-5; D not certain. This clonotype was obtained from a man in his late teens or twenties in good health. The CDR3 loop reads CARWLPTFYQPQHF. The CDR3, as DNA: TGTGCCAGATGGTTACCCACGTTTTATCAGCCCCAGCATTTT.